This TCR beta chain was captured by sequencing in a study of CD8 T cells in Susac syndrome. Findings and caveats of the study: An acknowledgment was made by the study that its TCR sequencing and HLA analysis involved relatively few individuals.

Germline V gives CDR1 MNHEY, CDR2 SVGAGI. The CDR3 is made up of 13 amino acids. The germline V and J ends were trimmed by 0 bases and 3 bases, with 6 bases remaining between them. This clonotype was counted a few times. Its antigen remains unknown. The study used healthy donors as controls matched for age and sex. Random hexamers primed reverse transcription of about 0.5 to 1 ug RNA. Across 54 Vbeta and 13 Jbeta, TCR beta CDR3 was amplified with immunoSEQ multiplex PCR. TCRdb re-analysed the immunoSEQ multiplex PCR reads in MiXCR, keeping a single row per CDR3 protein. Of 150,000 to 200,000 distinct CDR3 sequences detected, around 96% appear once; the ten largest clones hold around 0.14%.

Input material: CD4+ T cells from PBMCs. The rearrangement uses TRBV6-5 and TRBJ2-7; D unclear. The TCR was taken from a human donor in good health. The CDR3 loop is CASSYSKGYEQYF. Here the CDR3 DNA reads TGTGCCAGCAGTTACTCCAAAGGCTACGAGCAGTACTTC.